This paragraph reports one T cell receptor (beta chain). Using immunoSEQ multiplex PCR, the repertoire was profiled, and TCRdb retains in-frame clones only, with some absent. The sample has around 130,000 clones, approximately 83% seen once. This sample is part of a study of T cell responses to AZD1222 COVID-19 vaccine. The V gene end was trimmed by 2 bases and the J gene end by 3 bases; junction bases not matched to a gene: 8. The CDR3 length is 16 residues. CDR1 is SGHTA and CDR2 is FQGTGA in the germline V gene. The specimen was peripheral blood, collected on day 0 of AZD1222 vaccination. The V gene is TRBV7-3, the J gene TRBJ2-3; 7 positions match TRBD2. The clonotype comes from an adult in good health. CDR3 sequence: CASSLYSSGLTDTQYF. In DNA form, the CDR3 reads TGTGCCAGCAGCTTATATTCTAGCGGATTAACAGATACGCAGTATTTT. The full variable domain, with the rest looked up from reference TRBV7-3 and TRBJ2-3, is GAGVSQTPSNKVTEKGKYVELRCDPISGHTALYWYRQSLGQGPEFLIYFQGTGAADDSGLPNDRFFAVRPEGSVSTLKIQRTERGDSAVYLCASSLYSSGLTDTQYFGPGTRLTVL.